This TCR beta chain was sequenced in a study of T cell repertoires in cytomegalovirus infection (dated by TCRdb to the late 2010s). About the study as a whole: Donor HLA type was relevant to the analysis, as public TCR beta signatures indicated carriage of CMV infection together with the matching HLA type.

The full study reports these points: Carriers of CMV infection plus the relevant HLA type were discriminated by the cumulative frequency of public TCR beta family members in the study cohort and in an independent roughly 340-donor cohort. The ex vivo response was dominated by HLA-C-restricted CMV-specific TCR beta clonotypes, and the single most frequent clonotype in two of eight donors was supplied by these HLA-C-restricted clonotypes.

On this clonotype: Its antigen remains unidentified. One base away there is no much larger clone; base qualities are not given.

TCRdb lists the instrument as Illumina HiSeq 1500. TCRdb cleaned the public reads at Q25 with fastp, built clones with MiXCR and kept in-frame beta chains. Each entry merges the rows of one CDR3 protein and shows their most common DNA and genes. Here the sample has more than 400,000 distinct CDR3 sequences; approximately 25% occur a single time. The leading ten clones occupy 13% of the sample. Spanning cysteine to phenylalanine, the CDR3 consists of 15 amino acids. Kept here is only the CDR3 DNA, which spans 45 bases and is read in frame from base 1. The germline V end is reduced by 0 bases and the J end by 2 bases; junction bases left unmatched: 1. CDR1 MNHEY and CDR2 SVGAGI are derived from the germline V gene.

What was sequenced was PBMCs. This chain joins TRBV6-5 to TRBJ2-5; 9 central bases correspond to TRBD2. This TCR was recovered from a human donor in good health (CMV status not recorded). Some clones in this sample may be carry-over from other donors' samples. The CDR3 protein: CASSYSGLAQETQYF. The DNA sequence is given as TGTGCCAGCAGTTACTCGGGACTAGCACAAGAGACCCAGTACTTC.